Following are 16 T cell receptor beta chains from one sample sequenced in a study of control samples from healthy donors and cancer patients. Clones were sequenced by immunoSEQ multiplex PCR, and TCRdb holds only the in-frame ones, with some missing. The sample contains over 150,000 clones, nearly 96% of which appear only once. The specimen sequenced was blood. Source of these receptors: a young woman in good health.

The chain is built from TRBV7-6 and TRBJ1-1; TRBD1 might be the D (6 bases). This CDR3 contains 17 residues. The germline gives CDR1 SGHVS, CDR2 FNYEAQ. V was clipped by 1 base and J by 0 bases, with 15 bases between them. CDR3 nucleotides: TGTGCCAGCAGCTTAGAGGGGGGAGGGAGGATGAACACTGAAGCTTTCTTT. This sequence encodes CASSLEGGGRMNTEAFF.

This rearrangement joins TRBV2 to TRBJ2-3; no firm D call. In germline, CDR1 is SNHLY, CDR2 FYNNEI. The V end was cut by 3 bases, the J end by 2 bases, with 3 bases between. The CDR3 is 12 residues long. CDR3 residues: CASSDITDTQYF. CDR3 bases: TGTGCCAGCAGTGATATCACAGATACGCAGTATTTT.

V gene TRBV5-5 combines with J gene TRBJ1-5; D call uncertain. V was shortened by 1 base and J by 0 bases, with 8 bases between the two germline ends. CDR1 is SGHKS, CDR2 YYEKEE, per germline (reference sequence). The CDR3 contains 15 residues. The CDR3 here is CASSLTVFSNQPQHF. CDR3 coding DNA: TGTGCCAGCAGCTTGACAGTGTTTAGCAATCAGCCCCAGCATTTT.

The chain uses TRBV21-1 and TRBJ1-4; the table's TRBD1 call for D was not verified on the DNA. TRBV21-1 constitutes a pseudogene. There are 19 residues in the CDR3. The CDR3 DNA reads TGTGCCAGCAGCCCGCCCCGGGACAGCAGAGGAGGAACTAATGAAAAACTGTTTTTT. This encodes CASSPPRDSRGGTNEKLFF.

V usage is TRBV30 and J usage is TRBJ1-5; D is uncertain. With 1 base removed from V and 6 bases from J, the gap between germline ends came to 13 bases. Germline CDR1 reads GTSNPN; CDR2 reads SVGIG (reference sequence). CDR3 length: 14 residues. The CDR3 nucleotides read TGTGCCTGGAGTGAAGGACTGACTACTCAGCCCCAGCATTTT. Its translation: CAWSEGLTTQPQHF.

The chain has TRBV27 and TRBJ2-1; 9 bases match TRBD2. The CDR3 is made up of 14 amino acids. The J segment lost 6 bases and the V segment lost 4 bases, leaving 4 bases of the junction unmatched. Germline CDR1 is MNHEY and CDR2 is SMNVEV (reference sequence). In DNA, the CDR3 is TGTGCCAGCAGTTCCCAGCGGGAGGCCAATGAGCAGTTCTTC. Residues: CASSSQREANEQFF.

J is TRBJ1-1 and V is TRBV2, with unresolved D. Germline lookup yields CDR1 SNHLY and CDR2 FYNNEI. The length of the CDR3 is 14 residues. V was clipped by 3 bases and J by 3 bases, with 11 bases between them. The CDR3 sequence: CASSDNSGDTEAFF. The CDR3 DNA reads TGTGCCAGCAGTGACAATAGCGGTGACACTGAAGCTTTCTTT.

V gene TRBV5-6 combines with J gene TRBJ1-2, with TRBD1 matching over 8 bases. The CDR3 extends over 15 amino acids. Germline V CDR1 and CDR2: SGHDT, YYEEEE. With V trimmed by 2 bases and J by 6 bases, 9 bases remained unmatched. Here the CDR3 DNA reads TGTGCCAGCAGCTTTGGTGGACAGGGTTCTAATGGCTACACCTTC. Amino acids: CASSFGGQGSNGYTF.

The gene calls are TRBV5-1 and TRBJ2-1; 8 nucleotides match TRBD2. Germline-derived CDR1 and CDR2 are SGHRS and YFSETQ. This CDR3 is built from 16 residues. After removal of 2 bases from V and 2 bases from J, the junction contained 6 bases not matched to a gene. CDR3 sequence reads: CASSLVAGGPYNEQFF. The CDR3, as DNA: TGCGCCAGCAGCTTAGTCGCGGGGGGCCCCTACAATGAGCAGTTCTTC.

The J gene is TRBJ1-2, the V gene TRBV2; 7 bases agree with TRBD1. Germline values: CDR1 SNHLY, CDR2 FYNNEI. The CDR3 length is 15 residues. The ends lost 7 bases at V and 2 bases at J; junction bases unmatched: 10. CDR3 nucleotide sequence: TGTGCCAGCAACCCCCCGGGACAGCGGAACTATGGCTACACCTTC. This translates into CASNPPGQRNYGYTF.

The chain combines TRBV2 with TRBJ1-4; no reliable D call. Germline V gives CDR1 SNHLY, CDR2 FYNNEI. The CDR3 is 15 residues long. V was trimmed by 6 bases and J by 4 bases, leaving 15 bases between them. The DNA of the CDR3 is TGTGCCAGCAGGGCGGGCGACGCAATTAATGAAAAACTGTTTTTT. Translation gives CASRAGDAINEKLFF.

The CDR3: CASSSSTGGWAEAFF. In DNA, the CDR3 is TGTGCCAGCAGTTCCTCGACAGGGGGCTGGGCTGAAGCTTTCTTT. The chain links TRBV28 to TRBJ1-1, with 10 bases aligning to TRBD1. The junction had 8 bases not matched to a gene; V was cut back by 4 bases and J by 6 bases. This CDR3 is built from 15 residues. Germline-derived CDR1 and CDR2 are MDHEN and SYDVKM.

The gene calls are TRBV2 and TRBJ1-2, with 9 bases fitting TRBD1. CDR1 and CDR2 from the germline V gene are SNHLY and FYNNEI. Losses at the gene ends were 10 bases for V and 2 bases for J; bases not matched to a gene: 5. There are 13 residues in the CDR3. The CDR3 bases are TGTGCCATGAGGACAGGGGTAAACTATGGCTACACCTTC. Translated, it gives CAMRTGVNYGYTF.

The chain uses TRBV3-1 (or the pseudogene TRBV3-2) and TRBJ2-7, with 7 nucleotides matching TRBD1. CDR1 and CDR2 from the germline V gene are LGHDT and YNNKEL (reference sequence). The CDR3 has 16 amino acids. V shed 5 bases, J shed 3 bases, and the junction held 13 bases outside the gene matches. CDR3 DNA sequence: TGTGCCAGCAGCTTAGAAGCAACAGGGGCGATCTACGAGCAGTACTTC. Translated: CASSLEATGAIYEQYF.

The chain uses TRBV2 and TRBJ1-3, with 7 bases fitting TRBD1. Per the germline V gene, CDR1 is SNHLY and CDR2 is FYNNEI. With 4 bases clipped from V and 2 bases from J, the junction kept 8 bases outside the gene matches. The CDR3 consists of 16 residues. The CDR3 spells CASSVQGSITGNTIYF. CDR3 DNA sequence: TGTGCCAGCAGTGTACAGGGGAGCATTACTGGAAACACCATATATTTT.

J is TRBJ2-2 and V is TRBV11-2; D may be TRBD1 (5 bases). This CDR3 spans 16 amino acids. Deletions cut 4 bases from V and 4 bases from J, with 16 bases between. Germline CDR1 reads SGHAT; CDR2 reads FQNNGV. The CDR3 reads CASSSKQGASTGELFF. CDR3 coding DNA: TGTGCCAGCAGCTCCAAACAAGGGGCCTCCACCGGGGAGCTGTTTTTT.